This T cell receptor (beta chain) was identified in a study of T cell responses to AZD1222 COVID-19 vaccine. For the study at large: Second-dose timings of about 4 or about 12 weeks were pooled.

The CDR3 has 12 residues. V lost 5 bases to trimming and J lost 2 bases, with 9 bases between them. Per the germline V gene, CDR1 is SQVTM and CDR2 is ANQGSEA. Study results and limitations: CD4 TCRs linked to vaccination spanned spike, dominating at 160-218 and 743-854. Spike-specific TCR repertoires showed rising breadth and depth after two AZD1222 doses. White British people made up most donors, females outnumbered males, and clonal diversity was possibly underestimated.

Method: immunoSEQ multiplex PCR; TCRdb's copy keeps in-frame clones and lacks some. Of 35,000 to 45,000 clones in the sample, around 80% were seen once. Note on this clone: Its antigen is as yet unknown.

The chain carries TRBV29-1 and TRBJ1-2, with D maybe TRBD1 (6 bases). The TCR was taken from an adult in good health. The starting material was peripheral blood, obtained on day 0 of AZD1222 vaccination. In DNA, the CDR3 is TGCAGCGTTTCCGGACAGAACTATGGCTACACCTTC. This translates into CSVSGQNYGYTF.